What follows is one T cell receptor beta chain and its context. What antigen it recognizes has not been identified. Per-base qualities were not stored, and no clone one base away is much larger. The CDR3 regions of human TCRbeta chains were analyzed by immunosequencing. The authors processed their data as follows. Repertoire TCRs were matched against a reference library of SARS-CoV-2-specific TCRs generated with the MIRA antigen-specificity platform. Breadth was defined as the fraction of unique TCRs that were SARS-CoV-2-associated, and depth was defined as the fraction of total T cells that were SARS-CoV-2-associated. Using the MIRA data, each spike-specific TCR was mapped to the spike region that the TCR reacts to and placed in a CD4 or CD8 class. Log10-transformed breadth and depth values were compared by one-way ANOVA with Sidak's multiple comparisons tests. Here the immuneACCESS table is served through TCRdb, limited to in-frame sequences with V and J called. Missing clones are a known gap in these copies; in checked studies unresolved V genes cover under half, and the rest lacks a known reason. That table furnishes V, J and clone size, whereas the DNA furnished D and trimming. This sample comprises 140,000 to 150,000 clones, 90% to 95% of them detected only once. More than 1.2% of the sample lies in the top ten.

This sample stems from a study of T cell responses to AZD1222 COVID-19 vaccine (dated by TCRdb to about 2021). Broadly, across the study: Because spike-specific TCR depth and breadth did not differ between the two schedules, AZD1222 recipients who got a second dose at roughly 4 weeks were pooled with those who got a second dose at roughly 12 weeks. Enrollment into the trials was organized by age into subgroups of 18-55, 56-69 and 70-plus years, and those subgroups contained around 150, 28 and 57 TCR-sequenced participants, respectively. A total of approximately 240 trial participants underwent TCR sequencing, of whom around 210 had received two doses of AZD1222 and about 26 had received two doses of the MenACWY control vaccine.

The time point label here, explained by the study, means: baseline before first vaccination. Vaccinee samples were obtained from the UK trials COV001 and COV002, which included a single-blind randomized controlled phase 2/3 trial of AZD1222 (ChAdOx1 nCoV-19) in healthy adults. For TCRbeta chain sequencing, PBMC samples were collected from trial participants at day 0 and at day 28 after the second dose. General study outcomes and caveats: Participants were mostly white British and included more females than males, and it was suggested by the authors that clonal diversity may have been underestimated. The whole spike protein was spanned by vaccine-associated CD4 TCRs, and dominant responses were seen in regions 160-218 and 743-854. Spike-specific TCR breadth and depth rose significantly after two AZD1222 doses compared with day 0 and with MenACWY recipients. Because no samples from the day 14 peak response were available, repertoires could be characterized only after the peak T cell response. Epitopes outside the regions mutated in the B.1.351 and B.1.1.7 variants were reportedly recognized by nearly half of the unique spike-specific TCRs. The 56-69-year group was small, and its depth increase did not reach significance, likely because of low power. Conclusions about previously exposed vaccinees were limited because only a handful of AZD1222 recipients were SARS-CoV-2 seropositive at baseline.

After removal of 6 bases from V and 5 bases from J, the junction retains 8 bases not matched to a gene. Its CDR3 holds 14 amino acids, cysteine through phenylalanine. Here the CDR3 DNA is all that survives: 42 bases in frame from base 1. Reading the germline V gene gives CDR1 SGHTA and CDR2 FQGTGA. The TCR originated in an adult in good health. This chain joins TRBV7-3 to TRBJ1-1; 8 bases in the junction line up with TRBD1. The sample was peripheral blood, taken on day 0 of AZD1222 vaccination. The CDR3 sequence is CASSRTGGLTEAFF. Read as DNA, the sequence is TGTGCCAGCAGTCGTACAGGGGGTTTGACTGAAGCTTTCTTT.